One and the same sample provided the 7 T cell receptor beta chains below, sequenced in a study of a mutant IDH1 vaccine in newly diagnosed glioma. These receptors are not linked to any known antigen. Sample time point: week 5, during vaccination. Each dose of the vaccine consisted of 300 ug of mutant IDH1 20-mer peptide, with topical imiquimod. The data were produced by immunoSEQ multiplex PCR, yet TCRdb's version contains in-frame clones alone and is incomplete. This sample has under 70,000 clones, with about 86% found just once. Sequencing used PBMCs, obtained from a glioma patient whose treatment included an IDH1 peptide vaccine. The receptor source for this set is a woman aged 45-60 years with glioma.

The chain employs TRBV6-6 and TRBJ1-5; 8 bases align to TRBD1. V gave up 6 bases and J gave up 4 bases; unmatched junction bases: 2. CDR3 size: 13 residues. Looked up from germline, CDR1 is MNHNY and CDR2 is SVGAGI (reference sequence). The CDR3 spells CASRGQANQPQHF. The DNA of the CDR3 is TGTGCCAGCAGGGGACAGGCTAATCAGCCCCAGCATTTT.

The V gene is TRBV5-1, the J gene TRBJ1-5, with 9 bases identical to TRBD1. Germline V gene sequence: CDR1 SGHRS, CDR2 YFSETQ. V was clipped by 2 bases and J by 2 bases; unmatched bases: 2. The CDR3 is 15 residues long. CDR3 in DNA: TGCGCCAGCAGCTTCCGGACAGGGGGCAATCAGCCCCAGCATTTT. Amino acids: CASSFRTGGNQPQHF.

The chain joins TRBV6-6 to TRBJ2-5; weak D call: TRBD1 (6 bases). The CDR3 length is 14 residues. Trimming cost V 7 bases and J 5 bases, with 17 bases left between them. The germline V gene encodes CDR1 MNHNY and CDR2 SVGAGI (reference sequence). In nucleotides, the CDR3 is TGTGCCAGCATATCCGCCAGGGGCGCGGAGACCCAGTACTTC. Amino acid sequence: CASISARGAETQYF.

The chain links TRBV30 to TRBJ1-5; 9 nucleotides line up with TRBD1. Germline values: CDR1 GTSNPN, CDR2 SVGIG (reference sequence). The ends lost 1 base at V and 4 bases at J; junction bases unmatched: 11. CDR3 size: 17 residues. The CDR3 region is CAWSALVPGQGNQPQHF. CDR3 coding DNA: TGTGCCTGGAGTGCACTGGTACCCGGACAGGGGAATCAGCCCCAGCATTTT. Supplemented by reference TRBV30 and TRBJ1-5, the full variable domain reads SQTIHQWPATLVQPVGSPLSLECTVEGTSNPNLYWYRQAAGRGLQLLFYSVGIGQISSEVPQNLSASRPQDRQFILSSKKLLLSDSGFYLCAWSALVPGQGNQPQHFGDGTRLSIL.

The chain couples TRBV6-5 to TRBJ1-1; D not certain. The CDR3 totals 15 residues. Germline CDR1 and CDR2: MNHEY and SVGAGI. Trimming left V 5 bases short and J 5 bases short, with 18 bases between. The CDR3 region is CASSPIKGRLTEAFF. The CDR3 nucleotides read TGTGCCAGCAGTCCTATCAAAGGTCGGTTGACTGAAGCTTTCTTT.

J is TRBJ1-5 and V is TRBV9; the match to TRBD1 covers 9 bases. This CDR3 spans 14 amino acids. The germline gives CDR1 SGDLS, CDR2 YYNGEE. The V segment lost 3 bases and the J segment 6 bases; nucleotides outside the gene matches: 4. CDR3 residues: CASSADRGGQPQHF. CDR3 nucleotide sequence: TGTGCCAGCAGCGCCGACAGGGGGGGTCAGCCCCAGCATTTT. Full variable domain (outside the CDR3, taken from reference TRBV9 and TRBJ1-5): DSGVTQTPKHLITATGQRVTLRCSPRSGDLSVYWYQQSLDQGLQFLIQYYNGEERAKGNILERFSAQQFPDLHSELNLSSLELGDSALYFCASSADRGGQPQHFGDGTRLSIL.

The chain joins TRBV29-1 to TRBJ1-2, with no clear D. CDR1 is SQVTM, CDR2 ANQGSEA, per germline. CDR3 length: 11 amino acids. V shed 4 bases and J shed 4 bases, with 7 bases lying between them. In DNA, the CDR3 is TGCAGCGTTGCCAAAGTCTATGGCTACACCTTC. It codes for CSVAKVYGYTF. Using reference TRBV29-1 and TRBJ1-2 for the parts outside the CDR3, the full variable domain is SAVISQKPSRDICQRGTSLTIQCQVDSQVTMMFWYRQQPGQSLTLIATANQGSEATYESGFVIDKFPISRPNLTFSTLTVSNMSPEDSSIYLCSVAKVYGYTFGSGTRLTVV.